The TCR beta chain under discussion was sequenced for a study of cytomegalovirus exposure and HLA in healthy donors. When sampled, the donors appeared nominally healthy, though they likely had unrecorded immune exposures. Germline assignment: CDR1 LNHNV and CDR2 YYDKDF (reference sequence). The ends were cut back, 1 base at V and 1 base at J, with 13 bases in the middle. The CDR3 is made up of 16 amino acids. Regarding this clone: Its antigen is still unknown.

The PCR had 60 Vbeta and 13 Jbeta primers. Assay used: immunoSEQ multiplex PCR; TCRdb lists only in-frame clones, some missing. The table lists some 100,000 clones, 73% of them singletons. Study-wide points: Cytomegalovirus status, reportedly, was diagnosed with high specificity and sensitivity by the classifier. Most of the TCR beta V segments (in an earlier analysis) were productive either about 87% or about 30% of the time. A list of about 160 TCR beta chains associated with cytomegalovirus was given.

The sequenced sample was PBMCs. This clonotype was obtained from a man aged 35 to 55 in good health and CMV-seronegative. The chain uses TRBV15 and TRBJ1-1; D might be TRBD1 (5 bases). The DNA of the CDR3 is TGTGCCACCAGCAGAGGTAGGGGAACAGCGAACACTGAAGCTTTCTTT. Protein product: CATSRGRGTANTEAFF. The full variable domain, with the rest looked up from reference TRBV15 and TRBJ1-1, is DAMVIQNPRYQVTQFGKPVTLSCSQTLNHNVMYWYQQKSSQAPKLLFHYYDKDFNNEADTPDNFQSRRPNTSFCFLDIRSPGLGDTAMYLCATSRGRGTANTEAFFGQGTRLTVV.